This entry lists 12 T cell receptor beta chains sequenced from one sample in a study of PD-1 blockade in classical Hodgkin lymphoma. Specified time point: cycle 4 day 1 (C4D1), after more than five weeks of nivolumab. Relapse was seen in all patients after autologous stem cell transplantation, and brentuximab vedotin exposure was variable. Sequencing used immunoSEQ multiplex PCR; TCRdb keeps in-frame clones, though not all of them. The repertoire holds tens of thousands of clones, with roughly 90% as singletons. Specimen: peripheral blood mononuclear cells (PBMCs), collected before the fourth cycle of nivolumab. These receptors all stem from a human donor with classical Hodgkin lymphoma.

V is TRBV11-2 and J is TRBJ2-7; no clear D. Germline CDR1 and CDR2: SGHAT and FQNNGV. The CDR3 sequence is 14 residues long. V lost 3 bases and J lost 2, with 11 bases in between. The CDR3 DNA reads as TGTGCCAGCAGCTTTCTAGGGATGGCCTACGAGCAGTACTTC. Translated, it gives CASSFLGMAYEQYF.

This chain's CDR3 is CASSRKGAGGRDTQYF. The CDR3 DNA reads as TGTGCCAGCAGCCGCAAGGGGGCGGGAGGGAGAGATACGCAGTATTTT. This rearrangement joins TRBV11-3 to TRBJ2-3, with 9 bases identical to TRBD2. Germline CDR1 and CDR2: SGHNT and YENEEA. The CDR3 has 16 residues. The J segment lost 5 bases and the V segment lost 5 bases, leaving 11 bases of the junction unmatched.

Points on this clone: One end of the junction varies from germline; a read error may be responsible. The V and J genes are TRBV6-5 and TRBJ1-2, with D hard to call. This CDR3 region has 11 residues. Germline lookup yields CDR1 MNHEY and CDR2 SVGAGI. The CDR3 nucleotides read TGTGCCAGCAGTTTCGGTTATGGTTACACCTTC. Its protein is CASSFGYGYTF.

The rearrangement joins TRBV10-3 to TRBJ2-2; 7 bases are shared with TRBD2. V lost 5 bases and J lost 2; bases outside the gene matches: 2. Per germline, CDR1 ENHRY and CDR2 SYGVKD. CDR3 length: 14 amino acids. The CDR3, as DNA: TGTGCCATCAGTCAAGCGGGAAACACCGGGGAGCTGTTTTTT. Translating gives CAISQAGNTGELFF.

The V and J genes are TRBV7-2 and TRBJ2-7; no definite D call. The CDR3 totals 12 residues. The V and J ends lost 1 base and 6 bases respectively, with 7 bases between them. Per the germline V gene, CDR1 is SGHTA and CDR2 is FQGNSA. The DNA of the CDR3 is TGTGCCAGCAGCTTAGTAGTTCTCGAGCAGTACTTC. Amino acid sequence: CASSLVVLEQYF.

The CDR3 is CASMAREDGLEQYF. CDR3 DNA sequence: TGTGCCAGTATGGCGCGGGAAGACGGGCTCGAGCAGTACTTC. The gene calls are TRBV19 and TRBJ2-7; possibly TRBD2 for D (6 bases). The V end was cut by 7 bases, the J end by 6 bases, with 19 bases between. This CDR3 is built from 14 residues. Germline V gives CDR1 LNHDA, CDR2 SQIVND (reference sequence).

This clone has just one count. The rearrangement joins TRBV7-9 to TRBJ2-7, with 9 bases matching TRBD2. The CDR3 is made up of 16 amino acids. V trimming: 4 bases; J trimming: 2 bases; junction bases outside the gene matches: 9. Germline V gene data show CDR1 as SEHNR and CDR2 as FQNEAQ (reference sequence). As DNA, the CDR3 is TGTGCCAGCAGCTCCAGCCCAGGACTAGCGACCTACGAGCAGTACTTC. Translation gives CASSSSPGLATYEQYF.

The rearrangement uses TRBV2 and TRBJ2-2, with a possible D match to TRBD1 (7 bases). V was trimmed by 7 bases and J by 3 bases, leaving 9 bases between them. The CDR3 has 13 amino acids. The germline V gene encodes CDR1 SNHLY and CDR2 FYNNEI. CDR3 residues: CASIRGDTGELFF. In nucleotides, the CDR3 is TGTGCCAGCATCAGGGGGGACACCGGGGAGCTGTTTTTT.

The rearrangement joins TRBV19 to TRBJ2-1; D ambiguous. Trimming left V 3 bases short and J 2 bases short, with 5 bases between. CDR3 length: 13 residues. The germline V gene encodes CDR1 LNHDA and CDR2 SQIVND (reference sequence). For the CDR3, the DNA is TGTGCCAGTAGTATTCGAACCTACAATGAGCAGTTCTTC. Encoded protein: CASSIRTYNEQFF.

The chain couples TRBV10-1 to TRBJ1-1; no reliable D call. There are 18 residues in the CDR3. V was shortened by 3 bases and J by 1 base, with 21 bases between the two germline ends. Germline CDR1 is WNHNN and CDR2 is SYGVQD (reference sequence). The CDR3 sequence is CASSDRVSARPSNTEAFF. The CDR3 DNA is TGCGCCAGCAGTGACCGTGTCTCGGCTCGGCCCTCGAACACTGAAGCTTTCTTT.

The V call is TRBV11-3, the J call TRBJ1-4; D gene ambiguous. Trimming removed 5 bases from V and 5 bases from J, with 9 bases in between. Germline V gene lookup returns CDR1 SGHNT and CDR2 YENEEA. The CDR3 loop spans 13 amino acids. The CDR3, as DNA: TGTGCCAGCAGCCCCACCCCCAATGAAAAACTGTTTTTT. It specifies CASSPTPNEKLFF.

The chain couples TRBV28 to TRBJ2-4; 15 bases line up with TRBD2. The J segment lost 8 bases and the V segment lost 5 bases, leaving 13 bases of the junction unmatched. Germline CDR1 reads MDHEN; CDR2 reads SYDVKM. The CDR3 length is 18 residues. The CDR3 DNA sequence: TGTGCCAGCAGTCAGATAGGACTAGCGGGAGGGCCCGGCGACATTCAGTACTTC. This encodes CASSQIGLAGGPGDIQYF.